This T cell receptor (beta chain) is from a study of T cell changes during pregnancy in multiple sclerosis. Germline V gene data show CDR1 as MGHRA and CDR2 as YSYEKL. The V gene end was trimmed by 1 base and the J gene end by 0 bases; junction bases not matched to a gene: 9. The CDR3 contains 18 residues. Clones were sequenced by immunoSEQ multiplex PCR, and TCRdb holds only the in-frame ones, with some missing. The table has roughly 55,000 clones, approximately 90% seen once; the top ten hold more than 0.15%. The sequences come from CD4+ T cells from peripheral blood mononuclear cells, collected after pregnancy. This TCR came from a female donor in good health, enrolled as a control in a pregnancy study. V usage is TRBV4-1 and J usage is TRBJ1-5; 7 bases agree with TRBD1. The CDR3 loop is CASSQGNTGAYSNQPQHF. The CDR3 nucleotides read TGCGCCAGCAGCCAAGGTAATACAGGGGCCTATAGCAATCAGCCCCAGCATTTT.